What follows are 24 T cell receptor beta chains derived from one specimen sequenced in a study of cytomegalovirus exposure and HLA in healthy donors. It was with 60 Vbeta and 13 Jbeta primers that the PCR ran. The data were produced by immunoSEQ multiplex PCR, yet TCRdb's version contains in-frame clones alone and is incomplete. This repertoire shows roughly 120,000 clones, roughly 70% found once; its top ten account for 1.5% to 2%. Specimen: PBMCs. The receptors originated from a woman aged 18 to 35 in good health and CMV-seronegative.

This clone was seen just once. The rearrangement joins TRBV13 to TRBJ2-5; no clear D. Trimming removed 2 bases from V and 5 bases from J, with 6 bases in between. The CDR3 sequence is 12 residues long. Germline V gene data show CDR1 as PRHDT and CDR2 as FYEKMQ (reference sequence). CDR3 loop: CASSLLEETQYF. The DNA of the CDR3 is TGTGCCAGCAGCTTACTGGAGGAGACCCAGTACTTC.

The chain carries TRBV5-6 and TRBJ1-2, with TRBD1 matching over 8 bases. This CDR3 comprises 16 residues. Germline V gene sequence: CDR1 SGHDT, CDR2 YYEEEE. The ends lost 1 base at V and 6 bases at J; junction bases unmatched: 11. The CDR3 reads CASSLRWGRGLDGYTF. The CDR3 DNA is TGTGCCAGCAGCTTGAGGTGGGGCAGGGGGCTCGATGGCTACACCTTC.

This clone was observed a few times. The V call is TRBV16, the J call TRBJ1-2, with 7 nucleotides matching TRBD1. Germline V gene data show CDR1 as KGHSY and CDR2 as FQNENV. Trimming at V came to 0 bases and at J to 6 bases, leaving 7 bases not matched to a gene. The CDR3 has 15 amino acids. The CDR3 is CASSQSVQQGDGYTF. The CDR3 DNA reads as TGTGCCAGCAGCCAATCTGTTCAGCAGGGGGATGGCTACACCTTC.

The chain links TRBV4-2 to TRBJ1-1; 7 bases agree with TRBD1. The CDR3 has 14 amino acids. The ends lost 4 bases at V and 0 bases at J; junction bases unmatched: 2. CDR1 LGHNA and CDR2 YNFKEQ come from the germline V gene. The CDR3 bases are TGTGCCAGCAGCCCCAGGGGGGTGAACACTGAAGCTTTCTTT. It encodes CASSPRGVNTEAFF.

This rearrangement joins TRBV27 to TRBJ2-1, with 7 bases identical to TRBD1. The V gene's germline CDR1 is MNHEY and CDR2 SMNVEV (reference sequence). V gave up 2 bases and J gave up 4 bases; unmatched junction bases: 5. The CDR3 totals 15 residues. Here the CDR3 DNA reads TGTGCCAGCAGTTTAAGGGGACAGTTGTACAATGAGCAGTTCTTC. The encoded protein is CASSLRGQLYNEQFF.

This chain uses TRBV11-3 with TRBJ2-5, with D possibly matching TRBD2 (6 bases). The length of the CDR3 is 14 residues. Per the germline V gene, CDR1 is SGHNT and CDR2 is YENEEA. Deletions cut 5 bases from V and 4 bases from J, with 14 bases between. The CDR3 nucleotides are TGTGCCAGCAGCGGAATGGGGGGAGGAGAGACCCAGTACTTC. Protein product: CASSGMGGGETQYF. Using reference TRBV11-3 and TRBJ2-5 for the parts outside the CDR3, the full variable domain is EAGVVQSPRYKIIEKKQPVAFWCNPISGHNTLYWYLQNLGQGPELLIRYENEEAVDDSQLPKDRFSAERLKGVDSTLKIQPAELGDSAVYLCASSGMGGGETQYFGPGTRLLVL.

The chain combines TRBV30 with TRBJ1-5, with a weak D call TRBD1 (6 bases). Germline loops: CDR1 GTSNPN, CDR2 SVGIG (reference sequence). CDR3 length: 14 residues. Trimming took 3 bases from V and 4 from J, leaving 13 bases between them. The CDR3, as DNA: TGTGCCTGGAGGGAGACAGGACTTAATCAGCCCCAGCATTTT. It specifies CAWRETGLNQPQHF.

The gene calls are TRBV29-1 and TRBJ1-2, with TRBD1 matching over 9 bases. The V gene end was trimmed by 1 base and the J gene end by 2 bases; junction bases not matched to a gene: 2. The CDR3 has 14 residues. Germline assignment: CDR1 SQVTM and CDR2 ANQGSEA. As DNA, the CDR3 is TGCAGCGTTGAAGGGGGGACAGGGAACTATGGCTACACCTTC. It specifies CSVEGGTGNYGYTF.

In DNA, the CDR3 is TGTGCCAGCAGCTCGGGGGACAGCCTGAACACTGAAGCTTTCTTT. As protein: CASSSGDSLNTEAFF. The V call is TRBV7-9, the J call TRBJ1-1, with 7 bases fitting TRBD1. CDR1 and CDR2 from the germline V gene are SEHNR and FQNEAQ (reference sequence). With 4 bases clipped from V and 0 bases from J, the junction kept 5 bases outside the gene matches. The CDR3 runs to 15 residues. Drawing the rest from reference TRBV7-9 and TRBJ1-1, the complete variable domain is DTGVSQNPRHKITKRGQNVTFRCDPISEHNRLYWYRQTLGQGPEFLTYFQNEAQLEKSRLLSDRFSAERPKGSFSTLEIQRTEQGDSAMYLCASSSGDSLNTEAFFGQGTRLTVV.

This sequence joins TRBV5-5 and TRBJ1-1; no definite D call. The germline V gene encodes CDR1 SGHKS and CDR2 YYEKEE (reference sequence). The CDR3 is made up of 14 amino acids. V lost 0 bases and J lost 2, with 8 bases in between. The CDR3 spells CASSLVLTNTEAFF. For the CDR3, the DNA is TGTGCCAGCAGCTTGGTCCTGACAAACACTGAAGCTTTCTTT.

The chain uses TRBV6-6 and TRBJ1-1; 9 bases are a match to TRBD1. CDR3 length equals 16 residues. V lost 5 bases to trimming and J lost 5 bases; unmatched junction nucleotides: 12. Germline-derived CDR1 and CDR2 are MNHNY and SVGAGI (reference sequence). The CDR3 DNA reads as TGTGCCAGCAGTCTCCCATCACAGGGGGCGGCTACTGAAGCTTTCTTT. Its translation: CASSLPSQGAATEAFF.

This chain links TRBV11-2 with TRBJ2-7, with no clear D. V was cut by 2 bases and J by 4 bases, with 3 bases left in between. The length of the CDR3 is 11 residues. Germline loops: CDR1 SGHAT, CDR2 FQNNGV. CDR3 region: CASSLYYEQYF. CDR3 bases: TGTGCCAGCAGCTTATATTACGAGCAGTACTTC. The full variable domain, its missing parts supplied by reference TRBV11-2 and TRBJ2-7, is EAGVAQSPRYKIIEKRQSVAFWCNPISGHATLYWYQQILGQGPKLLIQFQNNGVVDDSQLPKDRFSAERLKGVDSTLKIQPAKLEDSAVYLCASSLYYEQYFGPGTRLTVT.

The chain has TRBV6-5 and TRBJ1-1; D perhaps matches TRBD1 (5 bases). The germline gives CDR1 MNHEY, CDR2 SVGAGI. The CDR3 runs to 15 residues. Trimming took off 4 bases at V and 1 base at J, with 13 bases between the two ends. The CDR3 protein is CASSSTGLGNTEAFF. The CDR3 nucleotides are TGTGCCAGCAGTTCCACGGGACTGGGGAACACTGAAGCTTTCTTT.

The V gene is TRBV19, the J gene TRBJ1-2, with 9 bases that match TRBD1. V lost 3 bases and J lost 0; bases outside the gene matches: 8. The V gene's germline CDR1 is LNHDA and CDR2 SQIVND (reference sequence). The CDR3 has 17 residues. The CDR3 region is CASSILPGTGPNYGYTF. The CDR3 nucleotides read TGTGCCAGTAGTATTTTACCCGGGACAGGGCCTAACTATGGCTACACCTTC. Based on the CDR3 plus reference TRBV19 and TRBJ1-2, the full variable domain is DGGITQSPKYLFRKEGQNVTLSCEQNLNHDAMYWYRQDPGQGLRLIYYSQIVNDFQKGDIAEGYSVSREKKESFPLTVTSAQKNPTAFYLCASSILPGTGPNYGYTFGSGTRLTVV.

The J gene is TRBJ2-7, the V gene TRBV2, with 7 nucleotides matching TRBD1. Germline lookup yields CDR1 SNHLY and CDR2 FYNNEI. V lost 6 bases and J lost 0; bases outside the gene matches: 8. There are 15 residues in the CDR3. CDR3 in amino acids: CASSMDRTLSYEQYF. DNA of the CDR3: TGTGCCAGCAGCATGGACAGGACCCTCTCCTACGAGCAGTACTTC.

The chain has TRBV19 and TRBJ1-1, with 10 positions matching TRBD1. The J segment lost 7 bases and the V segment lost 5 bases, leaving 10 bases of the junction unmatched. This CDR3 region has 15 residues. Per germline, CDR1 LNHDA and CDR2 SQIVND (reference sequence). In DNA, the CDR3 is TGTGCCAGTAGTCCTCATGGACAGGGGGGCGTTGAAGCTTTCTTT. Amino acid sequence: CASSPHGQGGVEAFF. Combining the CDR3 with reference TRBV19 and TRBJ1-1 gives the whole variable domain DGGITQSPKYLFRKEGQNVTLSCEQNLNHDAMYWYRQDPGQGLRLIYYSQIVNDFQKGDIAEGYSVSREKKESFPLTVTSAQKNPTAFYLCASSPHGQGGVEAFFGQGTRLTVV.

The chain joins TRBV9 to TRBJ2-5; 9 bases are a match to TRBD2. There are 15 residues in the CDR3. Germline values: CDR1 SGDLS, CDR2 YYNGEE. After removal of 3 bases from V and 3 bases from J, the junction contained 6 bases not matched to a gene. CDR3 nucleotides: TGTGCCAGCAGCGGGAGCGGGGGGTCAGAAGAGACCCAGTACTTC. Residues: CASSGSGGSEETQYF.

The J gene is TRBJ2-7, the V gene TRBV28; 12 bases align to TRBD2. This CDR3 region has 17 residues. Per germline, CDR1 MDHEN and CDR2 SYDVKM. The trim removed 6 bases at V and 0 bases at J, leaving 9 bases unmatched. The CDR3 reads CASSSTTSGGLSYEQYF. DNA for the CDR3: TGTGCCAGCAGCTCGACGACTAGCGGGGGCCTCTCCTACGAGCAGTACTTC.

This clone was counted only a few times. The rearrangement links TRBV27 to TRBJ2-2; tentatively, D is TRBD1 (6 bases). The CDR3 totals 14 residues. Germline values: CDR1 MNHEY, CDR2 SMNVEV (reference sequence). Trimming took 6 bases from V and 0 from J, leaving 8 bases between them. CDR3 residues: CASRTGSNTGELFF. The DNA for the CDR3 is TGTGCCAGCAGGACAGGTTCGAACACCGGGGAGCTGTTTTTT.

V and J are TRBV30 and TRBJ1-2, with TRBD1 matching over 7 bases. This CDR3 spans 13 amino acids. Trimming at V came to 5 bases and at J to 8 bases, leaving 11 bases not matched to a gene. The germline CDR1 and CDR2 sequences are GTSNPN and SVGIG (reference sequence). This CDR3 reads CAWGPETGWGYTF. In DNA form, the CDR3 reads TGTGCCTGGGGACCTGAGACAGGGTGGGGCTACACCTTC.

Written as DNA, the CDR3 is TGTGCCAGCAGCCAAATAGGGAGGCTAGAGACCCAGTACTTC. This gives the protein CASSQIGRLETQYF. J is TRBJ2-5 and V is TRBV6-1; tentative D call: TRBD2 (6 bases). The CDR3 consists of 14 residues. Trimming pared 6 bases from V and 4 bases from J, leaving 15 bases between. The germline V gene encodes CDR1 MNHNS and CDR2 SASEGT.

The chain links TRBV13 to TRBJ2-1; 9 bases are a match to TRBD2. The germline V gene has CDR1 PRHDT and CDR2 FYEKMQ (reference sequence). The V segment lost 5 bases and the J segment 6 bases; nucleotides outside the gene matches: 11. The CDR3 sequence is 16 residues long. CDR3 loop: CASSATTSGYPNEQFF. In nucleotides, the CDR3 is TGTGCCAGCAGCGCAACTACTAGCGGGTACCCCAATGAGCAGTTCTTC.

The chain combines TRBV5-1 with TRBJ2-3; the match to TRBD2 covers 8 bases. The V and J ends lost 5 bases and 4 bases, in that order; junction bases with no gene match: 9. The V gene's germline CDR1 is SGHRS and CDR2 YFSETQ. The length of the CDR3 is 15 residues. CDR3 sequence: CASRQAAGGSDTQYF. As DNA, the CDR3 is TGCGCCAGCAGACAAGCCGCGGGGGGATCAGATACGCAGTATTTT.

The table lists this clone with a few counts. The chain recombines TRBV10-3 with TRBJ2-7, with 10 bases matching TRBD1. Germline V gene data show CDR1 as ENHRY and CDR2 as SYGVKD. V shed 3 bases, J shed 3 bases, and the junction held 8 bases outside the gene matches. The CDR3 has 16 residues. Written as DNA, the CDR3 is TGTGCCATCAGTGATTTACGTCGGACAGGGGGCTACGAGCAGTACTTC. This sequence encodes CAISDLRRTGGYEQYF.